This T cell receptor (beta chain) stems from a study of T cell repertoires in cytomegalovirus infection. About the study: Indications came from public TCR beta signatures; they pointed to CMV infection and to a matching HLA type.

TCRdb fed the reads into MiXCR, producing one record per CDR3 protein. The data contain about 140,000 distinct CDR3 sequences, about 6% of them singletons. Study-wide results and caveats: Predominance within the ex vivo response was attributable to HLA-C-restricted CMV-specific TCR beta clonotypes.

V lost 7 bases to trimming and J lost 0 bases, with 14 bases between them. There are 15 residues in the CDR3. CDR1 and CDR2 (germline): SGHTA, FQGNSA. In this sample, this clonotype turned up many times. As yet, its antigen is unknown. What was sequenced was PBMCs. The source is a human donor in good health (CMV status not recorded). Some clones in this sample may be carry-over from other donors' samples. The rearrangement joins TRBV7-2 to TRBJ2-3; D call uncertain. The CDR3 DNA is TGTGCCAGCACCCTCTTTGGGTTCAGCACAGATACGCAGTATTTT. This gives the protein CASTLFGFSTDTQYF.